The sequence of this T cell receptor (beta chain) was determined in a study of cytomegalovirus exposure and HLA in healthy donors (dated by TCRdb to 2016 to 2017). About the investigation overall: According to an earlier analysis of several hundred of the donors, about 190 million T cells yielded 90 million to 130 million unique TCR beta sequences and about 300 Gb of sequence data. Around 320 gigabases of sequencing data and 70 million to 85 million unique TCR sequences were included in an early release covering 500 to 750 HLA-typed donors. The genetic ancestry cluster associated with self-reported Caucasian donors included about four fifths of the 398 genotyped donors. The study was designed to test whether signatures of past pathogen exposure could be identified by cataloging public T cell receptors. Using immunosequencing, the study profiled T cell repertoires from about 620 subjects and related those repertoires to cytomegalovirus serostatus. Along with the roughly 700-subject first cohort, a separate validation cohort of roughly 110 different subjects was used. To predict cytomegalovirus infection status, the study combined high-throughput TCR immunosequencing, statistical association of individual TCRs with disease status, and machine learning. A later analysis re-examined previously published TCR beta repertoires from hundreds of donors and added high-resolution HLA genotyping to investigate patterns of TCR occurrence. Rather than using new phenotypic data, the later analysis identified candidate immune exposures from TCR beta sequences and from how often those sequences occurred across donors. In an earlier analysis of 587 of the donors, high-throughput TCR beta sequencing was used to judge whether each TCR beta V gene segment behaved as functional or pseudogenic. Alongside the repertoire data, information on donor age, sex, ethnicity and CMV serostatus was compiled. In a later genetic analysis, genome-wide SNP genotypes for about three fifths of the 666 donors were used, and that subset was treated as a discovery cohort. All discovery cohort repertoires had been generated using a single sequencing platform. HLA typing included class I and class II loci at four-digit resolution. The number of donors typed differed by locus, with about 629-640 for A, B, C, DRB1 and DQB1, more than 500 for DQA1, over 600 for DPA1, and roughly 450 for DPB1. A handful of DR-DQ haplotypes were handled as single units for association and clustering because linkage in the cohort was strong. Among some 410 genotyped donors of the cohort, an average of around 250,000 unique TCR beta nucleotide sequences was sequenced per donor, of which roughly 17% were non-productive. The research as a whole found: A later analysis found that most CMV-associated TCR beta chains appeared HLA-restricted, with HLA associations seemingly driven largely by CMV exposure. This cohort had only TCR beta chains sequenced, and the lack of alpha or paired-chain data limited which features could be detected. A total of 164 TCR beta chains were listed by the study as associated with cytomegalovirus. Strong co-occurrence of HLA alleles, especially DR and DQ, made assigning TCR associations to individual alleles difficult. A cluster of highly shared sequence variants was judged likely to be a technical artifact of the sequencing pipeline. A later genetic analysis associated a missense DCLRE1C variant with V-gene and J-gene trimming of TCR beta chains, and an independent cohort replicated the association. It was suggested by the authors that the approach could potentially be generalized to other disease states and immunological phenotypes. Compared with the approximately 670-donor mean, donors in an Asian-associated ancestry cluster had fewer N-insertions in productive TCRs, according to a later genetic analysis. A later analysis found that TCR association rates varied across HLA loci, with DRB1 alleles showing the most associated TCRs and HLA-C alleles the fewest. The classifier was reported to diagnose cytomegalovirus status with high specificity and sensitivity in both the original cohort and the validation cohort. A further reported finding was that TCR beta sequences accurately predicted the HLA-A and HLA-B alleles for most subjects in the first cohort. A later analysis found that HLA-associated TCR beta chains were more clonally expanded and had lower generation probabilities than equally common non-associated chains. Specific HLA alleles were associated with 16,951 TCR beta sequences at a false discovery rate of 0.05 in a later analysis. CMV serostatus was the only immune exposure information available for the cohort. Some 16 rarely observed V segments, including chromosome 9 orphons, were excluded from the earlier analysis of about 500 of the donors because counts were too low. Linkage disequilibrium might explain the correlated functional status among segregating V segments, but an unknown experimental factor could not be excluded. While some public TCRs were present in many individuals, most TCR sequences turned up only very rarely across donors. Several of the top co-occurrence clusters appeared to be linked to parvovirus B19, influenza, CMV and Epstein-Barr virus, according to a later analysis. A few of the identified cytomegalovirus-associated TCR beta chains were confirmed in vitro to be specific for cytomegalovirus antigens. HLA typing was unavailable for some donors at each locus, so association tests used only the typed subset. Presence/absence analyses assumed roughly uniform sequencing depth across donors, an assumption that may not hold. Broadly in line with IMGT annotations, most TCR beta V segments showed up in productive rearrangements about 90% or about 30% of the time in an earlier analysis of under 700 of the donors.

Notes on this clone: The antigen this receptor binds is unknown.

Libraries were built with the immunoSEQ multiplex PCR assay. A mixture of 60 forward primers for TCR Vbeta segments and 13 reverse primers for TCR Jbeta segments was used in the multiplex PCR. The CDR3 region of rearranged TCR beta genes was amplified from genomic DNA with a multiplex PCR assay. The Illumina HiSeq System was used to sequence the amplified TCR beta libraries as 87-base-pair reads. The source study handled its data this way. Across the roughly 600 repertoires, a later analysis counted roughly 84 million unique TCR beta chains, about 10 million of which were shared by at least two donors. To remove PCR and sequencing errors, raw reads were error-corrected and collapsed into unique sequences using a nearest-neighbor algorithm that merged closely related sequences. CDR3 sequences were aligned to IMGT reference sequences to assign V, D and J gene segments. For a sequence to be retained, a match of at least six nucleotides was required to both a V gene segment and a J gene segment. Rearrangements were called productive when the CDR3 lacked stop codons and stayed in frame with V and J; all others were non-productive. Following IMGT convention, CDR3 was defined as the stretch from the second conserved V-encoded cysteine to the conserved J-encoded phenylalanine. The earlier analysis of 587 of the donors excluded sequences that lacked an unambiguous match to a single V gene segment. An earlier analysis of about 600 of the donors called V segments functional above 56.7% productive rearrangements and segregating when the between-donor standard deviation exceeded 5%. A statistical classification framework was developed to diagnose cytomegalovirus status using the catalog of TCR beta chain sequences. A later analysis assigned V and J genes by comparing TCR nucleotide sequences with IMGT/GENE-DB human TR gene sequences. The TCRdist pipeline was used in a later analysis to assign CDR3 sequences and most-parsimonious VDJ recombination scenarios. A later analysis defined each TCR beta chain by its CDR3 amino acid sequence plus V-gene family, and excluded reads lacking a unique V-gene family. A later analysis removed 592 highly shared, low-generation-probability nucleotide sequences to deal with suspected cross-contamination and a sequencing artifact. A later analysis calculated a clonal expansion index for each public chain from normalized within-repertoire ranks of inferred template counts. In a later analysis, generation probabilities were computed using a VDJ recombination model fitted to out-of-frame rearrangements, and the results were checked against IGoR. Hypergeometric tests were used in a later analysis to score TCR-TCR, TCR-HLA and TCR-CMV co-occurrence, with a repertoire-size bias correction applied to the TCR pairs. False discovery rates were estimated in a later analysis by permuting HLA or CMV assignments 20 times. In a later analysis, co-occurring TCRs were grouped using DBSCAN, and TCRdist sequence similarity was added for clustering within HLA-allele-positive subsets. Repertoires with fewer than 30,000 or more than 120,000 public chains, plus five repertoires with anomalous nucleotide sharing, were excluded from co-occurrence clustering. TCRdb mirrors the immuneACCESS table, restricted to in-frame sequences. Some clones are absent from its copies; in checked studies, under half trace to an unresolved V gene, and the reason for the others is unknown. The V and J calls and clone size are taken from that table; D and trimming were inferred from the DNA. The record for this sample contains 130,000 to 150,000 clones. The ten largest clones add up to approximately 2.6% of the sample.

The cohort consisted of approximately 670 healthy bone marrow donors. Cohort members were all nominally healthy when sampled, although unrecorded immune exposures were likely present. The donor was CMV seronegative and belonged to the group of 350 to 400 seronegative cohort members. A peripheral blood sample was collected from each donor, and TCR beta sequencing was performed on peripheral blood mononuclear cells. Genomic DNA was extracted from the blood cell samples with the Qiagen DNeasy Blood Extraction Kit. The specimen sequenced was PBMCs. The receptor's source is a man between 40 and 49 years old in good health and CMV-seronegative.

The CDR3: CASSGQGSAKNIQYF. In nucleotides, the sequence is TGTGCCAGCAGTGGACAGGGTTCGGCCAAAAACATTCAGTACTTC. The chain joins TRBV28 to TRBJ2-4, with 8 central nucleotides matching TRBD1. From the cysteine up to the phenylalanine, the CDR3 has a length of 15 residues. Just the 45-base CDR3 DNA is kept, in frame starting at base 1. The germline V end is reduced by 5 bases and the J end by 1 base; junction bases left unmatched: 4. The germline V gene supplies CDR1 MDHEN and CDR2 SYDVKM.